Each of the 21 T cell receptor beta chains below was sequenced from the same sample in a study of blood T cell repertoires in COVID-19. Assay: immunoSEQ multiplex PCR; the TCRdb copy retains only in-frame clones and omits some. The sample has about 330,000 clones; around nine tenths are singletons. Specimen: PBMCs or T cells enriched from blood (not recorded which). The receptors come from a man younger than 45 who had recovered from COVID-19.

The chain joins TRBV29-1 to TRBJ1-2; no clear D. CDR3 length equals 13 residues. V was clipped by 3 bases and J by 0 bases, with 8 bases between them. Germline CDR1 reads SQVTM; CDR2 reads ANQGSEA. CDR3 DNA: TGCAGCGTTGAGACACCGGCTAACTATGGCTACACCTTC. This codes for CSVETPANYGYTF.

Remarks on this clone: The junction and the germline gene differ at one end; a read error may be behind it. The chain carries TRBV2 and TRBJ1-1; D might be TRBD1 (5 bases). The V gene's germline CDR1 is SNHLY and CDR2 FYNNEI. The CDR3 spans 13 residues. Here the CDR3 reads CASRDTLNTEAFF. The CDR3 bases are TGTGCCAGCAGGGACACTTTGAACACCGAAGCTTTCTTT. The full variable domain, its missing parts supplied by reference TRBV2 and TRBJ1-1, is EPEVTQTPSHQVTQMGQEVILRCVPISNHLYFYWYRQILGQKVEFLVSFYNNEISEKSEIFDDQFSVERPDGSNFTLKIRSTKLEDSAMYFCASRDTLNTEAFFGQGTRLTVV.

J is TRBJ1-5 and V is TRBV20-1, with 9 bases fitting TRBD1. The CDR3 contains 15 residues. Germline CDR1 DFQATT, CDR2 SNEGSKA (reference sequence). Germline trimming cut 3 bases from V and 5 bases from J; bases unmatched to any gene: 8. For the CDR3, the DNA is TGCAGTGCTAGTCCCGGACAGGGGTTTCATCAGCCCCAGCATTTT. Its protein is CSASPGQGFHQPQHF.

The V call is TRBV27, the J call TRBJ2-5, with 9 nucleotides matching TRBD1. Germline V gene data show CDR1 as MNHEY and CDR2 as SMNVEV (reference sequence). This CDR3 comprises 15 residues. V lost 5 bases to trimming and J lost 5 bases; unmatched junction nucleotides: 9. CDR3 sequence: CASSARTGAMETQYF. The CDR3 bases are TGTGCCAGCAGTGCCCGGACAGGGGCGATGGAGACCCAGTACTTC.

The CDR3 DNA sequence: TGTGCCAGCAGACGACAGGGGCCGAACACTGAAGCTTTCTTT. This sequence encodes CASRRQGPNTEAFF. The J gene is TRBJ1-1, the V gene TRBV7-9, with 8 bases fitting TRBD1. The CDR3 runs 14 residues. Trimming removed 6 bases from V and 1 base from J; junction bases left unmatched: 4. From germline, CDR1 is SEHNR and CDR2 FQNEAQ (reference sequence).

This chain joins TRBV10-1 and TRBJ1-2; TRBD1 is a possible D gene (5 bases). The germline gives CDR1 WNHNN, CDR2 SYGVQD (reference sequence). This CDR3 is built from 15 residues. V was clipped by 0 bases and J by 3 bases, with 11 bases between them. The CDR3 spells CASSESRAGDYGYTF. DNA for the CDR3: TGCGCCAGCAGTGAGTCCAGGGCGGGGGACTATGGCTACACCTTC.

The chain joins TRBV10-1 to TRBJ2-1; maybe TRBD1 (5 bases). Germline V gene sequence: CDR1 WNHNN, CDR2 SYGVQD (reference sequence). Trimming took 3 bases from V and 5 from J, leaving 17 bases between them. The CDR3 sequence is 16 residues long. Written as DNA, the CDR3 is TGCGCCAGCAGTGATTTGTCCGGCAGGGAAAACAATGAGCAGTTCTTC. Its translation: CASSDLSGRENNEQFF.

This clone appeared once. The chain employs TRBV7-9 and TRBJ1-5; TRBD1 aligns across 8 bases. With V trimmed by 5 bases and J by 2 bases, 2 bases remained unmatched. The CDR3 has 14 amino acids. Germline-derived CDR1 and CDR2 are SEHNR and FQNEAQ (reference sequence). The CDR3, as DNA: TGTGCCAGCAGCCCGGGACAGGGCAATCAGCCCCAGCATTTT. Translated: CASSPGQGNQPQHF.

This chain connects TRBV27 to TRBJ2-7; perhaps TRBD1 as D (7 bases). CDR1 is MNHEY, CDR2 SMNVEV, per germline (reference sequence). Deletions cut 6 bases from V and 2 bases from J, with 26 bases between. This CDR3 is built from 18 residues. This CDR3 is CASSLIGTAGTVTYEQYF. As DNA, the CDR3 is TGTGCCAGCAGCTTAATCGGAACCGCGGGGACAGTTACCTACGAGCAGTACTTC.

The rearrangement uses TRBV2 and TRBJ1-4; D is undetermined. The germline V gene encodes CDR1 SNHLY and CDR2 FYNNEI. The V and J ends lost 2 bases and 10 bases respectively, with 11 bases between them. The CDR3 covers 13 residues. CDR3 bases: TGTGCCAGCAGTGAAACCGCAGTGATAAAACTGTTTTTT. Translated, it gives CASSETAVIKLFF.

This rearrangement joins TRBV7-9 to TRBJ1-2; no clear D. The CDR3 has 12 residues. V lost 1 base and J lost 8, with 8 bases in between. The germline gives CDR1 SEHNR, CDR2 FQNEAQ (reference sequence). This CDR3 is CASSLDSRGYTF. The CDR3 nucleotides read TGTGCCAGCAGCTTAGATTCCCGGGGCTACACCTTC.

V usage is TRBV13 and J usage is TRBJ2-1; 13 bases line up with TRBD2. J gave up 6 bases and V 4 bases, and 3 bases lay outside the gene matches. This CDR3 contains 15 residues. From germline, CDR1 is PRHDT and CDR2 FYEKMQ (reference sequence). Written as DNA, the CDR3 is TGTGCCAGCAGCTCAAGGACTAGCGGGGGCAATGAGCAGTTCTTC. Translated: CASSSRTSGGNEQFF.

The chain links TRBV5-1 to TRBJ2-7; 9 nucleotides match TRBD1. The J segment lost 2 bases and the V segment lost 6 bases, leaving 15 bases of the junction unmatched. CDR1 and CDR2 from the germline V gene are SGHRS and YFSETQ. This CDR3 contains 17 residues. The CDR3 loop reads CASNPGQGVRGTYEQYF. As DNA, the CDR3 is TGCGCCAGCAATCCGGGACAGGGCGTTCGGGGGACCTACGAGCAGTACTTC.

The V call is TRBV7-2, the J call TRBJ2-2; TRBD2 aligns across 9 bases. Trimming took 0 bases from V and 6 from J; bases not matched to a gene: 5. CDR3 size: 16 residues. Germline CDR1 and CDR2: SGHTA and FQGNSA. The CDR3 DNA reads as TGTGCCAGCAGCTTAGCTAGTAGCGGGGGTTCCGGGGAGCTGTTTTTT. Translating gives CASSLASSGGSGELFF.

V usage is TRBV27 and J usage is TRBJ1-5; D is perhaps TRBD1 (6 bases). This CDR3 has 14 amino acids. V gave up 6 bases and J gave up 6 bases, with 15 bases separating them. The germline gives CDR1 MNHEY, CDR2 SMNVEV (reference sequence). CDR3 DNA: TGTGCCAGCAGCAAGATCGGGGGGCCTCAGCCCCAGCATTTT. As protein: CASSKIGGPQPQHF.

The rearrangement links TRBV4-2 to TRBJ1-4; the match to TRBD1 covers 7 bases. Germline CDR1 and CDR2: LGHNA and YNFKEQ. The ends lost 3 bases at V and 6 bases at J; junction bases unmatched: 7. The CDR3 runs to 15 residues. The CDR3 here is CASSHPDRVDEKLFF. CDR3 DNA sequence: TGTGCCAGCAGCCACCCAGACAGGGTTGATGAAAAACTGTTTTTT.

This clone was picked up one time. The gene calls are TRBV28 and TRBJ1-1; D not resolved. Between the trimmed V and J ends, which lost 3 bases and 0 bases, there was a span of 23 bases. CDR3 length: 19 amino acids. The germline gives CDR1 MDHEN, CDR2 SYDVKM. Written as DNA, the CDR3 is TGTGCCAGCAGTTTCGGTGGGTTTGGGAGGAAAGGGATGAACACTGAAGCTTTCTTT. Protein sequence: CASSFGGFGRKGMNTEAFF.

The chain links TRBV13 to TRBJ2-7, with no clear D. Trimming took 4 bases from V and 7 from J, leaving 17 bases between them. The length of the CDR3 is 14 residues. Germline V CDR1 and CDR2: PRHDT, FYEKMQ (reference sequence). The CDR3 sequence is CASSYKTPVREQYF. CDR3 DNA sequence: TGTGCCAGCAGCTATAAGACACCCGTCAGGGAGCAGTACTTC.

The chain is built from TRBV5-1 and TRBJ1-4; 9 bases line up with TRBD1. CDR1 is SGHRS, CDR2 YFSETQ, per germline. Unmatched junction bases numbered 6, after V lost 1 base and J lost 8 bases. The CDR3 spans 15 residues. The CDR3: CASSLQGQGKEKLFF. The CDR3 DNA reads as TGCGCCAGCAGCTTGCAGGGACAGGGCAAAGAAAAACTGTTTTTT.

The CDR3 reads CSVEDLTSGGYEQYF. The CDR3 coding sequence is TGCAGCGTTGAAGATCTGACTAGCGGGGGATACGAGCAGTACTTC. The V call is TRBV29-1, the J call TRBJ2-7, with 12 positions matching TRBD2. The CDR3 has 15 residues. With V trimmed by 0 bases and J by 4 bases, 4 bases remained unmatched. Per germline, CDR1 SQVTM and CDR2 ANQGSEA.

The V and J genes are TRBV7-2 and TRBJ1-1, with D unresolved. CDR3 length: 15 amino acids. V shed 0 bases and J shed 1 base, with 9 bases lying between them. From germline, CDR1 is SGHTA and CDR2 FQGNSA. CDR3 sequence reads: CASSLAGVGNTEAFF. The CDR3 bases are TGTGCCAGCAGCTTAGCCGGGGTCGGGAACACTGAAGCTTTCTTT. Based on the CDR3 plus reference TRBV7-2 and TRBJ1-1, the full variable domain is GAGVSQSPSNKVTEKGKDVELRCDPISGHTALYWYRQSLGQGLEFLIYFQGNSAPDKSGLPSDRFSAERTGGSVSTLTIQRTQQEDSAVYLCASSLAGVGNTEAFFGQGTRLTVV.